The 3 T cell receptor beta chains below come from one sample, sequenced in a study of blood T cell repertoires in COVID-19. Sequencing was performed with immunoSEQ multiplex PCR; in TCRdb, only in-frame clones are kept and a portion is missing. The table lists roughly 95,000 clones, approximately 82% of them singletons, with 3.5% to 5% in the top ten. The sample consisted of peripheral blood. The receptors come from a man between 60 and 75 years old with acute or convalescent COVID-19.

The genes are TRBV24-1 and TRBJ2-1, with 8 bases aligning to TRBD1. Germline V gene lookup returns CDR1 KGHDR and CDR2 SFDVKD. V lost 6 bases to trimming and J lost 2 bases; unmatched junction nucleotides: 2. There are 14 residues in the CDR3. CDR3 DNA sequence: TGTGCCACCAGTCCGGGACAGGCCTACAATGAGCAGTTCTTC. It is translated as CATSPGQAYNEQFF.

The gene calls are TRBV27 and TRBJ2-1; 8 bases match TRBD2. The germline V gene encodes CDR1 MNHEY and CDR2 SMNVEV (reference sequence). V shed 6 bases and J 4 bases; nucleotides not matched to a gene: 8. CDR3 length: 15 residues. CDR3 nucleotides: TGTGCCAGCAGGCCAGGTCGGGGGGGATACAATGAGCAGTTCTTC. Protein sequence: CASRPGRGGYNEQFF.

CDR3 region: CASSSGWTMNTEAFF. The CDR3 bases are TGTGCCAGCAGCTCCGGGTGGACTATGAACACTGAAGCTTTCTTT. This chain joins TRBV5-4 and TRBJ1-1; D is ambiguous. Trimming took 3 bases from V and 0 from J, leaving 12 bases between them. This CDR3 comprises 15 residues. Germline loops: CDR1 SGHNT, CDR2 YYREEE (reference sequence).